This T cell receptor beta chain was sequenced in a study of T cell responses to AZD1222 COVID-19 vaccine. With regard to this clone: The antigen is not known.

Data came from immunoSEQ multiplex PCR; TCRdb stores just in-frame clones and leaves some out. This sample carries under 170,000 clones, roughly 94% of them seen once, and the ten largest clones take roughly 1.3%. Study-wide points: The donor cohort was predominantly white British with a female majority, and clonal diversity may have been underestimated. Only 5 or 6 people who got AZD1222 tested seropositive at baseline. Among vaccine-associated CD4 TCRs, coverage spanned spike, with dominance at 160-218 and 743-854. The reported proportion of spike-specific TCRs targeting unmutated variant regions was nearly half.

Trimming removed 3 bases at V and 4 bases at J, with 10 bases between. The CDR3 sequence is 14 residues long. CDR1 and CDR2 from the germline V gene are SGDLS and YYNGEE. The origin of this receptor is an adult in good health. Sequenced here: peripheral blood, sampled on day 0 of AZD1222 vaccination. The chain employs TRBV9 and TRBJ1-4; no clear D. Written as DNA, the CDR3 is TGTGCCAGCAGCGCCGGTGGGCTTAATGAAAAACTGTTTTTT. It codes for CASSAGGLNEKLFF.